This TCR beta chain was profiled in a study of blood T cell repertoires in COVID-19. The study drew participants aged about 18 to 89 years from some 25 US areas. Cohort 3 recovery required two negative PCRs, clearance, or symptom resolution. Trimming at V came to 4 bases and at J to 0 bases, leaving 13 bases not matched to a gene. Germline V gives CDR1 SGHNT, CDR2 YENEEA. The CDR3 has 18 amino acids. Repertoires were generated with immunoSEQ multiplex PCR, while TCRdb's copy carries only in-frame clones and drops some. In the table there are around 130,000 clones, about 88% of which are singletons. The clonotype originates from a woman aged 45-59 years who had recovered from COVID-19. This chain joins TRBV11-3 and TRBJ1-1; TRBD1 aligns across 8 bases. Material: PBMCs or T cells enriched from blood (not recorded which). The CDR3 DNA reads as TGTGCCAGCAGCTCCCTATCGCGTAACAGGGGGTTGAACACTGAAGCTTTCTTT. Residues: CASSSLSRNRGLNTEAFF.